Listed below are T cell receptor beta chains from one sample, sequenced in a study of cytomegalovirus exposure and HLA in healthy donors. Clones were read by immunoSEQ multiplex PCR, and TCRdb kept only the in-frame ones, dropping some. The repertoire shows roughly 100,000 clones; the top ten hold about 3%. Material for sequencing was PBMCs. The receptor source for this set is a man in his forties or fifties in good health and CMV-seronegative. The CDR3 runs from the conserved cysteine through the conserved F or W. The order of the fields is CDR3 protein, CDR3 DNA, V gene, D gene, J gene. The D gene is left open where the match is weak.

CASRVHEGGEKTQYF TGTGCCAGCAGGGTACACGAGGGGGGGGAAAAGACCCAGTACTTC TRBV2 . TRBJ2-5
CASSFAGSYGYTF TGTGCCAGCAGTTTCGCAGGGTCCTATGGCTACACCTTC TRBV28 . TRBJ1-2
CASSTPSGRRADTQYF TGTGCCAGCTCAACACCTAGCGGGAGACGGGCAGATACGCAGTATTTT TRBV18 TRBD2 TRBJ2-3
CASSPPRQLNTEAFF TGTGCCAGCTCACCGCCCAGACAGCTGAACACTGAAGCTTTCTTT TRBV18 . TRBJ1-1
CASSISGSLSYEQYF TGTGCCAGCAGTATTAGCGGGAGCCTCTCCTACGAGCAGTACTTC TRBV6-1 TRBD2 TRBJ2-7
CASSLAGSYEQYF TGTGCCAGCAGCCTAGCGGGATCCTACGAGCAGTACTTC TRBV11-2 TRBD2 TRBJ2-7
CAWSVKTSGYNEQFF TGTGCCTGGAGTGTCAAGACTAGCGGATACAATGAGCAGTTCTTC TRBV30 TRBD2 TRBJ2-1
CSVEEGGGSGANVLTF TGCAGCGTTGAAGAGGGAGGCGGATCTGGGGCCAACGTCCTGACTTTC TRBV29-1 . TRBJ2-6
CAISDIASGGEQFF TGTGCCATCAGTGATATCGCTAGCGGGGGTGAGCAGTTCTTC TRBV10-3 TRBD2 TRBJ2-1
CASSSGLAGGPSTDTQYF TGTGCCAGCAGCTCCGGACTAGCGGGGGGGCCGAGCACAGATACGCAGTATTTT TRBV11-2 TRBD2 TRBJ2-3
CASSSPSEQQFF TGTGCCAGCAGCTCCCCTAGCGAACAGCAGTTCTTC TRBV7-9 . TRBJ2-1
CASSNGGRSEQFF TGTGCCAGCAGCAATGGAGGGCGATCTGAGCAGTTCTTC TRBV5-4 . TRBJ2-1
CASSVAREPPANEKLFF TGTGCCAGCAGCGTAGCTCGGGAACCGCCGGCTAATGAAAAACTGTTTTTT TRBV9 . TRBJ1-4
CASSLSGTDTQYF TGCGCCAGCAGCTTGTCGGGCACAGATACGCAGTATTTT TRBV5-1 . TRBJ2-3
CASSAGLAVPYNEQFF TGCGCCAGCAGCGCTGGACTAGCGGTACCCTACAATGAGCAGTTCTTC TRBV10-1 TRBD2 TRBJ2-1
CASSLAPTGDGYTF TGCGCCAGCAGCCTCGCCCCAACAGGGGATGGCTACACCTTC TRBV5-1 TRBD1 TRBJ1-2
CASSPAVKAGEGMNEQFF TGCGCCAGCAGCCCTGCGGTCAAAGCGGGAGAAGGCATGAATGAGCAGTTCTTC TRBV5-1 TRBD2 TRBJ2-1
CASSQDRAKTYEQYF TGCGCCAGCAGCCAGGACAGGGCCAAAACCTACGAGCAGTACTTC TRBV5-1 TRBD1 TRBJ2-7
CAISRQGGTEAFF TGTGCCATCAGCCGACAGGGTGGCACTGAAGCTTTCTTT TRBV10-3 TRBD1 TRBJ1-1
CASSQGGLAGARNEQFF TGTGCCAGCAGCCAGGGCGGGCTAGCGGGGGCCCGAAATGAGCAGTTCTTC TRBV7-9 TRBD2 TRBJ2-1
CASSLSGTPSGANVLTF TGTGCCAGCAGCTTGTCTGGGACACCCTCTGGGGCCAACGTCCTGACTTTC TRBV5-8 . TRBJ2-6
CASQQSGGPGANVLTF TGTGCCAGCCAACAGAGTGGGGGCCCTGGGGCCAACGTCCTGACTTTC TRBV19 . TRBJ2-6
CASSEGLAAEQFF TGTGCCAGCAGTGAAGGACTAGCGGCCGAGCAGTTCTTC TRBV2 TRBD2 TRBJ2-1
CAISEEGQGVEQYF TGTGCCATCAGTGAGGAGGGACAGGGGGTCGAGCAGTACTTC TRBV10-3 TRBD1 TRBJ2-7
CASSLGFGGAGQETQYF TGTGCCAGCAGCTTAGGGTTTGGGGGCGCAGGCCAAGAGACCCAGTACTTC TRBV7-9 . TRBJ2-5
CAWDEGEDYGYTF TGTGCCTGGGACGAAGGGGAGGACTATGGCTACACCTTC TRBV30 . TRBJ1-2
CASSLVIIPGTSSAGELFF TGTGCCAGCAGCTTAGTAATTATTCCCGGGACTAGTAGCGCCGGGGAGCTGTTTTTT TRBV7-8 TRBD2 TRBJ2-2
CASSEWRSGDTQYF TGTGCCAGCTCGGAATGGCGGAGTGGTGATACGCAGTATTTT TRBV28 . TRBJ2-3
CASSLESRGAEAFF TGTGCCAGCAGTTTAGAGAGCAGGGGTGCTGAAGCTTTCTTT TRBV28 . TRBJ1-1
CASSQDKVMRLAGNNEQFF TGTGCCAGCAGCCAAGATAAGGTGATGAGACTAGCGGGTAACAATGAGCAGTTCTTC TRBV14 TRBD2 TRBJ2-1
CASSPIAGGAFDEQFF TGTGCCAGCAGTCCTATAGCGGGGGGGGCGTTCGATGAGCAGTTCTTC TRBV27 TRBD2 TRBJ2-1
CAISGGQGAGQPQHF TGTGCCATCAGTGGCGGACAGGGAGCAGGACAGCCCCAGCATTTT TRBV10-3 TRBD1 TRBJ1-5
CASSGSSSADTQYF TGTGCCAGCAGTGGGAGTTCCAGCGCAGATACGCAGTATTTT TRBV6-4 . TRBJ2-3
CASSATYNYEQYF TGTGCCAGCAGTGCGACTTATAACTACGAGCAGTACTTC TRBV6-1 . TRBJ2-7
CSAINGNTIYF TGCAGCGCCATCAATGGAAACACCATATATTTT TRBV29-1 . TRBJ1-3
CASSALRDGYTF TGTGCCAGCAGCGCGCTGCGGGATGGCTACACCTTC TRBV9 . TRBJ1-2
CASSFPGYSNQPQHF TGTGCCAGCAGTTTCCCCGGGTATAGCAATCAGCCCCAGCATTTT TRBV28 . TRBJ1-5
CAWRTTGVYEQYF TGTGCCTGGAGGACTACAGGGGTGTACGAGCAGTACTTC TRBV30 TRBD1 TRBJ2-7
CSVGGHGNGTEAFF TGCAGCGTTGGGGGACACGGTAATGGCACTGAAGCTTTCTTT TRBV29-1 . TRBJ1-1
CASSISSSYEQYF TGTGCCAGTAGTATCTCCAGCTCCTACGAGCAGTACTTC TRBV19 . TRBJ2-7
CASSSGPLRNEQFF TGTGCCAGCAGTAGCGGTCCGTTAAGGAATGAGCAGTTCTTC TRBV28 . TRBJ2-1
CASSQDRVYEQYF TGTGCCAGCAGCCAAGACAGGGTCTACGAGCAGTACTTC TRBV14 . TRBJ2-7
CASSLAPGGGRVNEQFF TGTGCCAGCAGCTTAGCCCCCGGGGGGGGGCGCGTGAATGAGCAGTTCTTC TRBV7-2 TRBD2 TRBJ2-1
CASSLPGQGGTHNYGYTF TGTGCCAGCAGCTTACCTGGACAGGGAGGGACCCATAACTATGGCTACACCTTC TRBV5-6 TRBD1 TRBJ1-2
CASSEGRLAGRTDTQYF TGTGCCAGCAGCGAAGGGAGACTAGCGGGACGCACAGATACGCAGTATTTT TRBV9 TRBD2 TRBJ2-3
CASSVAQSFNYGYTF TGTGCCAGCAGCGTAGCACAGAGCTTTAACTATGGCTACACCTTC TRBV9 . TRBJ1-2
CSVRERFDEQFF TGCAGCGTACGGGAGAGGTTCGATGAGCAGTTCTTC TRBV29-1 . TRBJ2-1
CASSPRGLAGGPNEQFF TGTGCCAGCAGCCCGAGGGGACTAGCGGGGGGGCCCAATGAGCAGTTCTTC TRBV11-2 TRBD2 TRBJ2-1
CASSPETGNTIYF TGTGCCAGCTCACCCGAGACTGGAAACACCATATATTTT TRBV18 . TRBJ1-3
CASSLAADSGANVLTF TGCGCCAGCAGCTTGGCCGCGGATTCTGGGGCCAACGTCCTGACTTTC TRBV5-1 . TRBJ2-6
CASSLSSGGQGSQHF TGTGCCAGCAGTTTATCGTCGGGGGGCCAGGGGTCCCAGCATTTT TRBV27 . TRBJ1-5
CASSLHSGSSETQYF TGTGCCAGCAGTCTTCATTCCGGGAGCAGTGAGACCCAGTACTTC TRBV28 . TRBJ2-5
CASRSRDRADYGYTF TGTGCCAGCAGGTCCCGGGACAGGGCCGACTATGGCTACACCTTC TRBV2 TRBD1 TRBJ1-2
CASRRGRLDEQFF TGTGCCAGCCGCAGGGGGCGCTTAGATGAGCAGTTCTTC TRBV19 TRBD1 TRBJ2-1
CASSQRTGKNTEAFF TGTGCCAGCAGCCAACGGACAGGAAAAAACACTGAAGCTTTCTTT TRBV7-2 TRBD1 TRBJ1-1
CASSHEPGLAGGGEQFF TGCGCCAGCAGCCACGAACCCGGACTAGCGGGAGGGGGTGAGCAGTTCTTC TRBV4-3 TRBD2 TRBJ2-1
CASSLVAGESNQPQHF TGTGCCAGCAGCTTGGTTGCTGGGGAGAGCAATCAGCCCCAGCATTTT TRBV5-5 . TRBJ1-5
CASSTSGGGDTQYF TGCGCCAGCTCCACTAGCGGGGGGGGCGATACGCAGTATTTT TRBV5-1 TRBD2 TRBJ2-3
CASSESSQGANIQYF TGCGCCAGCAGTGAGTCGTCACAGGGGGCAAACATTCAGTACTTC TRBV10-1 TRBD1 TRBJ2-4